This TCR beta chain stems from a study of response to subunit inactivated influenza vaccine. CDR3 length: 15 residues. Deletions cut 5 bases from V and 0 bases from J, with 10 bases between. Germline-derived CDR1 and CDR2 are SGHTA and FQGNSA. TCRdb reprocessed the RT-PCR reads with MiXCR, giving one entry per CDR3 protein. The sample yields about 570,000 distinct CDR3 sequences, over 9% seen once. This clonotype was counted a few times. These same data were also listed under a study on T cells expressing NK-cell markers. That work contributes: UMIs were included in TCR beta cDNA generated by 5'RACE template switching. For four donors, these clonotypes were likewise the leading ones in the CD3+CD56-NKG2C+ fraction.

This TCR came from a man over 45 who received an inactivated influenza vaccine. This sequence joins TRBV7-2 and TRBJ1-4; D is unresolved. Source: PBMCs from blood, taken on the day of vaccination. CDR3 nucleotides: TGTGCCAGCAGCGCGTCAGTGGCAACTAATGAAAAACTGTTTTTT. Translated: CASSASVATNEKLFF.